The clone carrying this T cell receptor (beta chain) was detected only once. What it binds is unknown. The data are from a study of T cell responses to AZD1222 COVID-19 vaccine. Study details: Second doses that came at about 4 or about 12 weeks were put together. Study results and limitations: After the peak T cell response, and only then, were repertoires sampled. Nearly half of the spike-specific TCRs reportedly recognize variant regions that carry no mutations. Only a handful of people who got AZD1222 tested seropositive at baseline.

The CDR3 extends over 13 amino acids. Germline CDR1 and CDR2: SGHAT and FQNNGV. The V and J ends lost 5 bases and 7 bases respectively, with 9 bases between them. The data were produced by immunoSEQ multiplex PCR, yet TCRdb's version contains in-frame clones alone and is incomplete. The sample has 110,000 to 150,000 clones; roughly 88% are singletons. The specimen was peripheral blood, collected on day 0 of AZD1222 vaccination. The TCR sequence derives from an adult in good health. The rearrangement joins TRBV11-2 to TRBJ1-6; unclear D gene. CDR3 loop: CASSQLFNSPLHF. In DNA form, the CDR3 reads TGTGCCAGCAGCCAACTCTTCAATTCACCCCTCCACTTT.